These 30 T cell receptor beta chains share one sample of origin, sequenced in a study of T cells in localized non-small cell lung cancer. Assay used: immunoSEQ multiplex PCR; TCRdb lists only in-frame clones, some missing. The sample lists about 20,000 clones; about nine tenths were seen once. The starting material was PBMCs, obtained before any cancer treatment. These receptors came from a man aged 40 to 69 with stage II squamous cell lung carcinoma.

The V gene is TRBV6-5, the J gene TRBJ2-5, with 8 bases that match TRBD1. The last part of the DNA fits TRBJ2-7 better; the J call may be wrong. CDR1 is MNHEY and CDR2 is SVGAGI in the germline V gene. CDR3 length: 14 residues. CDR3 residues: CASSRDRSSYEQYF. CDR3 DNA: TGTGCCAGCAGTCGGGACAGGTCGTCCTACGAGCAGTACTTC.

V usage is TRBV5-1 and J usage is TRBJ2-2; D is uncertain. Trimming removed 0 bases at V and 0 bases at J, with 9 bases between. The CDR3 has 16 residues. Germline CDR1 SGHRS, CDR2 YFSETQ. This chain's CDR3 is CASSLALAANTGELFF. The CDR3 nucleotides read TGCGCCAGCAGCTTGGCCCTGGCAGCGAACACCGGGGAGCTGTTTTTT.

This chain uses TRBV6-6 with TRBJ1-1, with a possible D match to TRBD1 (5 bases). The length of the CDR3 is 11 residues. The V and J ends lost 8 bases and 4 bases respectively, with 8 bases between them. Germline V lookup: CDR1 MNHNY, CDR2 SVGAGI (reference sequence). The CDR3 is CASWGVTEAFF. Here the CDR3 DNA reads TGTGCCAGCTGGGGGGTCACTGAAGCTTTCTTT.

This clone was observed a few times. The V gene is TRBV7-2, the J gene TRBJ1-5; possible D gene TRBD1, 5 bases. Trimming removed 2 bases from V and 4 bases from J, with 9 bases in between. Germline CDR1 SGHTA, CDR2 FQGNSA. The CDR3 extends over 14 amino acids. The CDR3 DNA is TGTGCCAGCAGCTTACATTCAGGGAATCAGCCCCAGCATTTT. Translating it yields CASSLHSGNQPQHF.

In its sample, this clone was seen once. The J gene is TRBJ1-4, the V gene TRBV27; 8 bases line up with TRBD1. CDR1 is MNHEY, CDR2 SMNVEV, per germline (reference sequence). The CDR3 spans 14 residues. The junction had 4 bases not matched to a gene; V was cut back by 2 bases and J by 8 bases. CDR3 bases: TGTGCCAGCAGTTTAGCGACAGGGGTAGAAAAACTGTTTTTT. Amino acids: CASSLATGVEKLFF.

CDR3 bases: TGTGCCAGCAGCCTAGGACAGTTTAACACTGAAGCTTTCTTT. This gives the protein CASSLGQFNTEAFF. The V call is TRBV7-2, the J call TRBJ1-1; the D gene is possibly TRBD1 (6 bases). Germline loops: CDR1 SGHTA, CDR2 FQGNSA. The CDR3 has 14 amino acids. V lost 5 bases and J 2 bases, leaving 12 bases between the germline ends.

The chain employs TRBV7-9 and TRBJ2-1, with D possibly TRBD2 on 5 matching bases. This CDR3 contains 16 residues. V lost 0 bases and J 4 bases, leaving 13 bases between the germline ends. Per the germline V gene, CDR1 is SEHNR and CDR2 is FQNEAQ (reference sequence). The CDR3 nucleotides read TGTGCCAGCAGCTTAGCGCTTGGCGGAGGATACAATGAGCAGTTCTTC. It is translated as CASSLALGGGYNEQFF.

The chain combines TRBV7-6 with TRBJ2-7; D is unclear. There are 12 residues in the CDR3. Germline values: CDR1 SGHVS, CDR2 FNYEAQ. Trimming left V 3 bases short and J 6 bases short, with 9 bases between. CDR3 protein: CASSLGTGEQYF. The CDR3 region has the DNA TGTGCCAGCAGCTTGGGTACGGGCGAGCAGTACTTC.

There are a few counts of this clone. The rearrangement joins TRBV9 to TRBJ1-6; perhaps TRBD1 as D (6 bases). Germline-derived CDR1 and CDR2 are SGDLS and YYNGEE. V was clipped by 0 bases and J by 9 bases, with 13 bases between them. CDR3 size: 15 residues. Written as DNA, the CDR3 is TGTGCCAGCAGCGTAGGAGTACAGGGAGGTTCACCCCTCCACTTT. Translation gives CASSVGVQGGSPLHF.

The chain has TRBV27 and TRBJ1-1; 11 bases fit TRBD1. Germline-derived CDR1 and CDR2 are MNHEY and SMNVEV (reference sequence). The CDR3 loop spans 17 amino acids. J lost 1 base, V lost 5 bases, and 9 bases had no gene match. The CDR3: CASSPGTGGLPNTEAFF. CDR3 coding DNA: TGTGCCAGCAGTCCGGGGACAGGGGGACTTCCGAACACTGAAGCTTTCTTT.

The chain joins TRBV18 to TRBJ1-1, with 10 positions matching TRBD1. Trimming cost V 5 bases and J 3 bases; bases outside gene matches: 6. This CDR3 has 15 amino acids. Germline CDR1 and CDR2: KGHSH and LQKENI. CDR3 protein: CASSDRGRLDTEAFF. CDR3 nucleotides: TGTGCCAGCTCAGACAGGGGGCGTCTGGACACTGAAGCTTTCTTT.

The rearrangement uses TRBV15 and TRBJ2-5; perhaps TRBD1 as D (6 bases). The ends were cut back, 0 bases at V and 1 base at J, with 9 bases in the middle. The germline gives CDR1 LNHNV, CDR2 YYDKDF (reference sequence). CDR3 length equals 15 residues. The CDR3: CATSRDLGAQETQYF. CDR3 in DNA: TGTGCCACCAGCAGAGATCTGGGGGCCCAAGAGACCCAGTACTTC. Looking up the rest from reference TRBV15 and TRBJ2-5 gives the full variable domain: DAMVIQNPRYQVTQFGKPVTLSCSQTLNHNVMYWYQQKSSQAPKLLFHYYDKDFNNEADTPDNFQSRRPNTSFCFLDIRSPGLGDTAMYLCATSRDLGAQETQYFGPGTRLLVL.

The V call is TRBV19, the J call TRBJ1-6; D not certain. Germline V lookup: CDR1 LNHDA, CDR2 SQIVND (reference sequence). The CDR3 is 14 amino acids. Trimming stripped 3 bases from V and 6 bases from J, with 9 bases between. In DNA, the CDR3 is TGTGCCAGTAGTATTGGTGGAGGTAATTCACCCCTCCACTTT. This sequence encodes CASSIGGGNSPLHF. The full variable domain, its missing parts supplied by reference TRBV19 and TRBJ1-6, is DGGITQSPKYLFRKEGQNVTLSCEQNLNHDAMYWYRQDPGQGLRLIYYSQIVNDFQKGDIAEGYSVSREKKESFPLTVTSAQKNPTAFYLCASSIGGGNSPLHFGNGTRLTVT.

The gene calls are TRBV11-3 and TRBJ2-2, with 8 bases that match TRBD2. V dropped 5 bases and J dropped 4; count of bases not matched to a gene: 6. CDR1 is SGHNT and CDR2 is YENEEA in the germline V gene. This CDR3 is 15 amino acids long. This chain's CDR3 is CASSPAGVGTGELFF. DNA of the CDR3: TGTGCCAGCAGCCCAGCGGGAGTTGGCACCGGGGAGCTGTTTTTT.

The chain carries TRBV27 and TRBJ1-1; D might be TRBD1 (6 bases). V was trimmed by 2 bases and J by 1 base, leaving 20 bases between them. The CDR3 spans 18 residues. The germline CDR1 and CDR2 sequences are MNHEY and SMNVEV (reference sequence). The CDR3 sequence is CASSLGNRVRMKNTEAFF. For the CDR3, the DNA is TGTGCCAGCAGTTTAGGAAACAGGGTACGGATGAAGAACACTGAAGCTTTCTTT.

This chain connects TRBV29-1 to TRBJ2-1, with D perhaps TRBD1 or TRBD2 (6 bases each). CDR3 length equals 13 residues. The germline V gene encodes CDR1 SQVTM and CDR2 ANQGSEA. Trimming took 4 bases from V and 5 from J, leaving 12 bases between them. The CDR3 is CSVAGGSNNEQFF. The CDR3 DNA is TGCAGCGTTGCCGGGGGCTCGAACAATGAGCAGTTCTTC.

This chain connects TRBV12-5 to TRBJ1-5; no definite D call. Germline CDR1 LGHNT, CDR2 FRNRAP. The ends were cut back, 1 base at V and 0 bases at J, with 13 bases in the middle. CDR3 length equals 17 residues. The CDR3 DNA follows: TGTGCTAGTGGTTTGGGGACGGACTTCTATAGCAATCAGCCCCAGCATTTT. This translates into CASGLGTDFYSNQPQHF.

V usage is TRBV4-3 and J usage is TRBJ1-5; TRBD1 matches at 10 bases. Germline CDR1 LGHNA, CDR2 YSLEER. CDR3 size: 14 residues. V lost 4 bases to trimming and J lost 9 bases; unmatched junction nucleotides: 6. CDR3 protein: CASSPGQGERPQHF. The CDR3 DNA sequence: TGCGCCAGCAGCCCCGGACAGGGGGAGCGGCCCCAGCATTTT.

The rearrangement uses TRBV30 and TRBJ1-1; D unclear. Germline V CDR1 and CDR2: GTSNPN, SVGIG (reference sequence). V was shortened by 2 bases and J by 4 bases, with 8 bases between the two germline ends. The CDR3 is made up of 12 amino acids. CDR3 amino acids: CAWSNRGTEAFF. CDR3 DNA sequence: TGTGCCTGGAGTAACAGAGGCACTGAAGCTTTCTTT.

J is TRBJ1-3 and V is TRBV30, with D tentatively TRBD1 (5 bases). The germline gives CDR1 GTSNPN, CDR2 SVGIG (reference sequence). The V end lost 8 bases, the J end lost 4 bases, and 9 bases lay between the germline ends. The CDR3 has 11 residues. The CDR3: CAGDSGNTIYF. The CDR3 region has the DNA TGTGCCGGAGACAGCGGAAACACCATATATTTT.

The chain uses TRBV11-2 and TRBJ1-1; maybe TRBD1 (5 bases). The CDR3 runs 15 residues. Germline CDR1 and CDR2: SGHAT and FQNNGV. V shed 0 bases and J shed 4 bases, with 12 bases lying between them. The CDR3 coding sequence is TGTGCCAGCAGCTTAGATTCGGGGGGGTCCACTGAAGCTTTCTTT. Translation gives CASSLDSGGSTEAFF. Together with reference TRBV11-2 and TRBJ1-1, the CDR3 gives the full variable domain: EAGVAQSPRYKIIEKRQSVAFWCNPISGHATLYWYQQILGQGPKLLIQFQNNGVVDDSQLPKDRFSAERLKGVDSTLKIQPAKLEDSAVYLCASSLDSGGSTEAFFGQGTRLTVV.

V is TRBV6-1 and J is TRBJ2-2, with D possibly TRBD1 on 6 matching bases. The V end lost 5 bases, the J end lost 4 bases, and 11 bases lay between the germline ends. CDR1 and CDR2 (germline): MNHNS, SASEGT. The CDR3 extends over 14 amino acids. The CDR3, as DNA: TGTGCCAGCAGTAATCTACAGGGCACCGGGGAGCTGTTTTTT. Protein: CASSNLQGTGELFF.

This clone was counted a single time. The V call is TRBV9, the J call TRBJ2-5; D gene unclear. CDR3 size: 13 residues. V was pared by 0 bases and J by 5 bases, with 8 bases between. From germline, CDR1 is SGDLS and CDR2 YYNGEE. CDR3 nucleotides: TGTGCCAGCAGCGTAGCTTTACAGGAGACCCAGTACTTC. Its translation: CASSVALQETQYF.

The chain couples TRBV4-1 to TRBJ1-1; no clear D. The germline V and J ends were trimmed by 1 base and 4 bases, with 7 bases remaining between them. CDR1 and CDR2 from the germline V gene are MGHRA and YSYEKL. The CDR3 is made up of 13 amino acids. The CDR3: CASSQGEATEAFF. The CDR3 coding sequence is TGCGCCAGCAGCCAAGGAGAAGCCACTGAAGCTTTCTTT.

J is TRBJ1-2 and V is TRBV7-9, with 9 bases that match TRBD1. Trimming cost V 5 bases and J 3 bases; bases outside gene matches: 10. Germline CDR1 is SEHNR and CDR2 is FQNEAQ (reference sequence). CDR3 length: 16 residues. CDR3 region: CASSVGATGGDYGYTF. The CDR3, as DNA: TGTGCCAGCAGCGTAGGGGCCACAGGGGGCGACTATGGCTACACCTTC.

The J gene is TRBJ1-2, the V gene TRBV29-1, with no clear D. The V and J ends lost 5 bases and 1 base respectively, with 11 bases between them. CDR3 length equals 13 residues. Germline lookup yields CDR1 SQVTM and CDR2 ANQGSEA. CDR3 amino acids: CSVLVRNNYGYTF. CDR3 DNA sequence: TGCAGCGTTCTGGTGCGGAATAACTATGGCTACACCTTC.

The table lists this clone with a few counts. CDR3 amino acids: CASSLESGGNQPQHF. CDR3 in DNA: TGTGCCAGCAGCTTAGAATCCGGGGGCAATCAGCCCCAGCATTTT. This chain uses TRBV11-3 with TRBJ1-5, with unresolved D. This CDR3 is built from 15 residues. Germline V CDR1 and CDR2: SGHNT, YENEEA. The V and J ends lost 0 bases and 2 bases respectively, with 8 bases between them.

CDR3 DNA: TGTGCCAGCAGCTTAGGTAGCGGGACCTACAATGAGCAGTTCTTC. It translates to CASSLGSGTYNEQFF. J is TRBJ2-1 and V is TRBV5-4; 8 bases match TRBD2. Germline values: CDR1 SGHNT, CDR2 YYREEE (reference sequence). The CDR3 extends over 15 amino acids. Trimming cost V 2 bases and J 2 bases; bases outside gene matches: 3.

The CDR3: CASTDQRRDTQYF. In DNA, the CDR3 is TGTGCCAGCACTGACCAGAGGAGAGATACGCAGTATTTT. The V gene is TRBV5-4, the J gene TRBJ2-3; D uncertain. Germline V gene lookup returns CDR1 SGHNT and CDR2 YYREEE (reference sequence). Between the trimmed V and J ends, which lost 6 bases and 5 bases, there was a span of 13 bases. This CDR3 has 13 residues.

Remarks on this clone: An end of the junction does not agree with germline; a read error may underlie this. The chain recombines TRBV5-1 with TRBJ2-5; 13 bases fit TRBD2. The CDR3 is 16 amino acids. Germline CDR1 reads SGHRS; CDR2 reads YFSETQ. The CDR3: CARSLLTSGGRETQYF. The CDR3, as DNA: TGCGCCAGAAGCTTGCTGACTAGCGGGGGGCGAGAGACCCAGTACTTC.